One sample yielded the 3 T cell receptor beta chains listed below, sequenced in a study of shared clonotypes between healthy human individuals. Some clones are missing from TCRdb's copy, which holds only in-frame ones; the method was immunoSEQ multiplex PCR. The data contain some 500,000 clones, approximately 95% of them singletons. The sample taken for sequencing was naive CD4+ T cells sorted from blood. Indicated subset: CD45RA+ positively selected. These receptor sequences come from a woman aged 25-40 years in good health.

On this clone itself: This sample includes further DNA sequences coding for the same CDR3. This chain connects TRBV5-1 to TRBJ2-3, with no clear D. Germline CDR1 SGHRS, CDR2 YFSETQ. V lost 0 bases to trimming and J lost 6 bases, with 8 bases between them. This CDR3 region has 13 residues. Written as DNA, the CDR3 is TGCGCCAGCAGCTTGGCCGGTGGGGATACGCAGTATTTT. Translation: CASSLAGGDTQYF.

CDR3 DNA: TGTGCCACCAGCAGAGTTCACCCCGGGACAGGGGGTTCACCCCTCCACTTT. Residues: CATSRVHPGTGGSPLHF. J is TRBJ1-6 and V is TRBV15; TRBD1 matches at 11 bases. The J segment lost 9 bases and the V segment lost 1 base, leaving 8 bases of the junction unmatched. Germline V gene sequence: CDR1 LNHNV, CDR2 YYDKDF (reference sequence). The CDR3 length is 17 residues. The full variable domain, completed using reference TRBV15 and TRBJ1-6, is DAMVIQNPRYQVTQFGKPVTLSCSQTLNHNVMYWYQQKSSQAPKLLFHYYDKDFNNEADTPDNFQSRRPNTSFCFLDIRSPGLGDTAMYLCATSRVHPGTGGSPLHFGNGTRLTVT.

The gene calls are TRBV28 and TRBJ1-5; possible D gene TRBD1, 5 bases. Germline V gene lookup returns CDR1 MDHEN and CDR2 SYDVKM. The V end lost 4 bases, the J end lost 2 bases, and 21 bases lay between the germline ends. The CDR3 is made up of 18 amino acids. The CDR3 DNA sequence: TGTGCCAGCAGTTCTCGTGGCTGGGGGACGAGGGGCAATCAGCCCCAGCATTTT. Translated: CASSSRGWGTRGNQPQHF.